This TCR beta chain was documented in a study of blood T cell repertoires in COVID-19. Germline CDR1 reads ENHRY; CDR2 reads SYGVKD. This CDR3 has 17 amino acids. With 5 bases clipped from V and 2 bases from J, the junction kept 8 bases outside the gene matches. Method: immunoSEQ multiplex PCR; TCRdb's copy keeps in-frame clones and lacks some. The sample yields around 100,000 clones, approximately 80% seen once. This TCR was recovered from an older woman with acute or convalescent COVID-19. V and J are TRBV10-3 and TRBJ2-2; TRBD2 aligns across 10 bases. Sequencing used peripheral blood. DNA for the CDR3: TGTGCCATCAGTAAGGGTAGCGGGGGGATAAACACCGGGGAGCTGTTTTTT. Its protein is CAISKGSGGINTGELFF.